This TCR beta chain was documented in a study of T cell changes during pregnancy in multiple sclerosis. Per the germline V gene, CDR1 is MNHEY and CDR2 is SVGAGI. Trimming pared 0 bases from V and 7 bases from J, leaving 13 bases between. This CDR3 has 14 amino acids. Sequenced by immunoSEQ multiplex PCR; TCRdb stores in-frame clones only, minus some. The sample lists approximately 100,000 clones, around 90% seen once, with 1% to 1.5% in the top ten. This clone was detected only once. The genes are TRBV6-5 and TRBJ2-7; the D gene is possibly TRBD2 (5 bases). The material sequenced was peripheral blood, taken in the second trimester of pregnancy. This clonotype was sampled from a female donor with multiple sclerosis, enrolled in a pregnancy study. Here the CDR3 reads CASSYSAGNLEQYF. For the CDR3, the DNA is TGTGCCAGCAGTTACTCTGCCGGGAATCTAGAGCAGTACTTC.